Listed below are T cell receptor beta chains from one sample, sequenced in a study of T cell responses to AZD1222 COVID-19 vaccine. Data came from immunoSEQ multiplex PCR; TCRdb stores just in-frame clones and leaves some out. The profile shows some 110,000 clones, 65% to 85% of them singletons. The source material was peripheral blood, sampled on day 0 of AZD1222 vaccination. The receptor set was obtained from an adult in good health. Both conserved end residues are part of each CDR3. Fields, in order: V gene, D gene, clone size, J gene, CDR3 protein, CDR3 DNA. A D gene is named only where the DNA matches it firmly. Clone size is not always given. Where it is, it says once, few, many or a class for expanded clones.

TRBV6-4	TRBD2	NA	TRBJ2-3	CASSPTSGGTDTQYF	TGTGCCAGCAGCCCAACTAGCGGGGGCACAGATACGCAGTATTTT
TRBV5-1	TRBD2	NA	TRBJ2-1	CASSLSGNRLNEQFF	TGCGCCAGCAGCTTAAGCGGGAATCGCCTCAATGAGCAGTTCTTC
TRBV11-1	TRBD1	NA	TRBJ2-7	CASSVGTGGSHEQYF	TGTGCCAGCAGCGTAGGGACAGGGGGGTCCCACGAGCAGTACTTC
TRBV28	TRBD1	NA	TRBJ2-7	CASSQRQGWQYF	TGTGCCAGCAGTCAAAGACAGGGTTGGCAGTACTTC
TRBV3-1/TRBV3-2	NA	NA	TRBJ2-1	CASSQEGSGRTVHEQFF	TGTGCCAGCAGCCAAGAAGGGTCGGGACGAACCGTCCATGAGCAGTTCTTC
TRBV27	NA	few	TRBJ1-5	CASSLAGYNQPQHF	TGTGCCAGCAGTTTAGCGGGCTACAATCAGCCCCAGCATTTT
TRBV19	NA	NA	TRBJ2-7	CASSGTGSSYEQYF	TGTGCCAGTAGTGGAACAGGGTCGTCTTACGAGCAGTACTTC
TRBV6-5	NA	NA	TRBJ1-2	CASSYSFVGPTGYTF	TGTGCCAGCAGTTACTCGTTCGTAGGGCCCACGGGCTACACCTTC
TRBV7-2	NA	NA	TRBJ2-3	CASSLVAVGPDTQYF	TGTGCCAGCAGCTTAGTGGCGGTGGGGCCAGATACGCAGTATTTT
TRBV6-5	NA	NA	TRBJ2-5	CASSYSGETQYF	TGTGCCAGCAGTTACTCGGGGGAGACCCAGTACTTC
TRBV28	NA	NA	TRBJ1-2	CASSLSAGYGYTF	TGTGCCAGCAGTTTATCCGCAGGTTATGGCTACACCTTC
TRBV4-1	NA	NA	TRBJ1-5	CASSQVPLGGVRNQPQHF	TGCGCCAGCAGCCAAGTTCCCCTCGGGGGGGTCAGAAATCAGCCCCAGCATTTT
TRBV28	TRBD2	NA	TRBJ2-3	CASSLLTSGRSTDTQYF	TGTGCCAGCAGTTTACTTACTAGCGGGAGATCCACAGATACGCAGTATTTT
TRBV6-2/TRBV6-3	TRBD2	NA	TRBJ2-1	CASSYLLAGANEQFF	TGTGCCAGCAGTTACCTCTTAGCGGGAGCCAATGAGCAGTTCTTC
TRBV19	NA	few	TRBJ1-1	CASSPGVGPSEAFF	TGTGCCAGTAGTCCGGGGGTGGGGCCTTCTGAAGCTTTCTTT
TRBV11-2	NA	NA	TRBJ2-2	CASSYSGSVTGELFF	TGTGCCAGCAGCTACTCAGGGTCCGTGACCGGGGAGCTGTTTTTT
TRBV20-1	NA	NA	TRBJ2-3	CSASVASAEGDTQYF	TGCAGTGCTAGTGTGGCCTCCGCCGAAGGAGATACGCAGTATTTT
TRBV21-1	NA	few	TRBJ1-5	CASSNGRQGVDYGNQPQHF	TGTGCCAGCAGCAACGGTCGACAGGGCGTCGACTACGGCAATCAGCCCCAGCATTTT
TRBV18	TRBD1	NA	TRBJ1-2	CASSPTDRVYGYTF	TGTGCCAGCTCACCGACAGACAGGGTCTATGGCTACACCTTC
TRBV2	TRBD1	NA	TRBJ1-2	CASSDTGGNYGYTF	TGTGCCAGCAGTGATACAGGGGGCAACTATGGCTACACCTTC
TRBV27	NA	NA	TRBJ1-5	CASSLPLGGPGSNQPQHF	TGTGCCAGCAGTTTACCCCTGGGGGGGCCGGGGAGCAATCAGCCCCAGCATTTT
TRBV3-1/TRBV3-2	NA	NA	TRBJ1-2	CASSLGTLYGYTF	TGTGCCAGCAGCCTCGGGACACTCTATGGCTACACCTTC
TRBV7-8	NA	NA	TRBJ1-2	CASSRYRVGYTF	TGTGCCAGCAGCCGATACAGGGTTGGCTACACCTTC
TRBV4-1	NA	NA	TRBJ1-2	CASSPPGDYGYTF	TGCGCCAGCAGCCCCCCTGGGGACTATGGCTACACCTTC
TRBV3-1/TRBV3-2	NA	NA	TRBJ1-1	CASSQDLTPNTEAFF	TGTGCCAGCAGCCAAGATTTGACACCCAACACTGAAGCTTTCTTT
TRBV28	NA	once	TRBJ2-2	CASRLAEYTGELFF	TGTGCCAGCAGACTAGCAGAATACACCGGGGAGCTGTTTTTT
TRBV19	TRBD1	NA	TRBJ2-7	CASSMWDRGSYEQYF	TGTGCCAGTAGTATGTGGGACAGGGGTTCCTACGAGCAGTACTTC
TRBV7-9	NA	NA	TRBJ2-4	CASSRQLRTLAKNIQYF	TGTGCCAGCAGCCGCCAGCTCAGAACCCTAGCCAAAAACATTCAGTACTTC
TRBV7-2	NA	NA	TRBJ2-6	CASSSAGLSGANVLTF	TGTGCCAGCAGCTCTGCGGGGCTCTCTGGGGCCAACGTCCTGACTTTC
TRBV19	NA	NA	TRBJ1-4	CASSTLGGVHEKLFF	TGTGCCAGTAGTACCCTCGGGGGGGTTCATGAAAAACTGTTTTTT
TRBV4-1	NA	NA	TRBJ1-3	CASSQDNWGLGGNTIYF	TGCGCCAGCAGCCAAGATAATTGGGGGCTAGGAGGAAACACCATATATTTT
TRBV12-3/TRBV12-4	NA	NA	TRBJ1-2	CASSLGIYGYTF	TGTGCCAGCAGCCTGGGGATCTATGGCTACACCTTC
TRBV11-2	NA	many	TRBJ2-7	CASSLGSRGYEQYF	TGTGCCAGCAGCTTAGGATCGAGGGGCTACGAGCAGTACTTC
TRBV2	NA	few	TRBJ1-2	CASSGGGQNYGYTF	TGTGCCAGCAGTGGAGGGGGACAAAACTATGGCTACACCTTC
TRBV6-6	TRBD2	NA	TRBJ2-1	CASSLGLAYNEQFF	TGTGCCAGCAGTCTAGGACTAGCCTACAATGAGCAGTTCTTC
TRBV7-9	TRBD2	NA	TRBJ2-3	CASSPSGVPTDTQYF	TGTGCCAGCAGCCCAAGCGGGGTCCCCACAGATACGCAGTATTTT
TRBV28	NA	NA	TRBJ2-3	CASSSPTGPGLADTQYF	TGTGCCAGCAGTTCCCCTACAGGGCCCGGTTTGGCAGATACGCAGTATTTT
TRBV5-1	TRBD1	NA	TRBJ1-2	CASTSGTGEGYTF	TGCGCCAGCACCTCCGGGACAGGGGAGGGCTACACCTTC
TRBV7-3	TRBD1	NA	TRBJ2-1	CASSTTGGAVNEQFF	TGTGCCAGCAGCACCACAGGGGGCGCCGTCAATGAGCAGTTCTTC